Detailed here is one T cell receptor beta chain. The data belong to a study of technical replicates of blood from a few donors. Germline values: CDR1 SGHTA, CDR2 FQGNSA. This CDR3 region has 14 residues. The V and J ends lost 2 bases and 7 bases, in that order; junction bases with no gene match: 5. The method was immunoSEQ multiplex PCR; TCRdb's version includes in-frame clones alone and lacks a portion of them. This table holds under 100,000 clones, about 96% found once. This TCR derives from a human donor in good health. What was sequenced was T cells isolated from PBMCs. The chain has TRBV7-2 and TRBJ1-5, with 7 bases identical to TRBD1. Here the CDR3 reads CASSLSQGEQPQHF. The CDR3 nucleotides are TGTGCCAGCAGCTTAAGTCAGGGGGAACAGCCCCAGCATTTT.